This T cell receptor beta chain was found in a study of OX40 agonist ivuxolimab in advanced cancers. Study as a whole: Of the participants, 40% had some prior anti-PD-1, anti-PD-L1 or anti-CTLA-4 therapy, which was allowed. Two patients with cutaneous melanoma and one with hepatocellular carcinoma, three in total, showed partial responses.

Patients who had autoimmune disease history or got systemic immunosuppression were left out. This clone was seen just once. The ends were cut back, 4 bases at V and 3 bases at J, with 15 bases in the middle. The germline CDR1 and CDR2 sequences are MGHDK and SYGVNS. The CDR3 sequence is 15 residues long. Measured with immunoSEQ multiplex PCR; TCRdb has only the in-frame clones, and not every one. In the table there are tens of thousands of clones, 70% to 90% of which are singletons. This receptor was obtained from an adult with an advanced solid tumor such as melanoma, head and neck, liver or kidney cancer. This specimen consisted of CD4+ or CD8+ T cells sorted from blood, obtained in a trial of the OX40 agonist ivuxolimab. The chain joins TRBV25-1 to TRBJ1-1, with D unresolved. The CDR3 DNA reads TGTGCCAGCAGTGTTATTGGTATCGCGGACACTGAAGCTTTCTTT. Residues: CASSVIGIADTEAFF.